This entry lists 9 T cell receptor beta chains sequenced from one sample in a study of T cell repertoires in cytomegalovirus infection. TCRdb itself ran the reads through MiXCR, one entry per CDR3 protein. The data contain around 300,000 distinct CDR3 sequences, under 25% of them seen just once; the ten biggest clones take up under 25%. Antigens of these TCRs are unknown. The sample consisted of cultured PBMCs, taken from culture after CMV antigen stimulation. The receptors derive from a human donor in good health (CMV status not recorded). Some clones in this sample may be carry-over from other donors' samples.

This clonotype was seen only a few times. The CDR3 region is CASSWGATEAFF. DNA of the CDR3: TGTGCCAGCAGTTGGGGGGCCACTGAAGCTTTCTTT. The chain employs TRBV6-5 and TRBJ1-1; D is possibly TRBD1 (6 bases). This CDR3 comprises 12 residues. Germline values: CDR1 MNHEY, CDR2 SVGAGI. The V end was cut by 4 bases, the J end by 4 bases, with 7 bases between.

The chain links TRBV12-3 or TRBV12-4 to TRBJ2-5; TRBD2 matches 11 bases. The CDR3 is made up of 17 amino acids. Unmatched junction bases numbered 5, after V lost 2 bases and J lost 0 bases. The chain's CDR3 is CASSLSGLAVDQETQYF. CDR3 sequence (DNA): TGTGCCAGCAGTTTATCGGGACTAGCGGTGGACCAAGAGACCCAGTACTTC.

This chain links TRBV19 with TRBJ2-1; no firm D call. The germline V gene has CDR1 LNHDA and CDR2 SQIVND (reference sequence). V was cut by 3 bases and J by 8 bases, with 8 bases left in between. The CDR3 consists of 12 residues. The CDR3 sequence: CASSILGYEQFF. The CDR3 DNA sequence: TGTGCCAGTAGTATTTTGGGTTATGAGCAGTTCTTC.

The V and J genes are TRBV15 and TRBJ2-1; D is undetermined. The CDR3 sequence is 13 residues long. Per germline, CDR1 LNHNV and CDR2 YYDKDF (reference sequence). Between the trimmed V and J ends, which lost 2 bases and 8 bases, there was a span of 10 bases. This CDR3 is CATSRPNLDEQFF. The CDR3 coding sequence is TGTGCCACCAGCAGACCCAACTTGGATGAGCAGTTCTTC.

The V gene is TRBV27, the J gene TRBJ1-2; D gene uncertain. Trimming removed 2 bases at V and 3 bases at J, with 13 bases between. The CDR3 is 15 residues long. Germline V CDR1 and CDR2: MNHEY, SMNVEV (reference sequence). The CDR3 sequence: CASSLSIGLDYGYTF. For the CDR3, the DNA is TGTGCCAGCAGTTTAAGTATCGGGTTGGACTATGGCTACACCTTC.

Many counts were recorded for this clonotype. This sequence joins TRBV7-2 and TRBJ2-3; unclear D gene. V dropped 5 bases and J dropped 2 bases, with 11 bases sitting between them. CDR1 is SGHTA and CDR2 is FQGNSA in the germline V gene. CDR3 length: 14 residues. The CDR3 DNA reads TGTGCCAGCAGCCGCTCTAAGTACACAGATACGCAGTATTTT. Residues: CASSRSKYTDTQYF.

V gene TRBV7-3 combines with J gene TRBJ2-1; 11 nucleotides agree with TRBD2. CDR1 and CDR2 from the germline V gene are SGHTA and FQGTGA. The V and J ends lost 3 bases and 7 bases, in that order; junction bases with no gene match: 5. This CDR3 has 15 residues. As DNA, the CDR3 is TGTGCCAGCAGCTTGCTAGCGGGAGGTTCTAATGAGCAGTTCTTC. Encoded protein: CASSLLAGGSNEQFF.

This rearrangement joins TRBV7-9 to TRBJ1-2; tentatively, D is TRBD1 (6 bases). CDR3 length equals 13 residues. Germline lookup yields CDR1 SEHNR and CDR2 FQNEAQ (reference sequence). Between the trimmed V and J ends, which lost 7 bases and 6 bases, there was a span of 15 bases. The CDR3 sequence is CASTERQADGYTF. CDR3 in DNA: TGTGCCAGCACCGAAAGACAGGCGGATGGCTACACCTTC.

V and J are TRBV6-1 and TRBJ1-1, with D possibly TRBD1 on 6 matching bases. Trimming pared 5 bases from V and 2 bases from J, leaving 9 bases between. There are 13 residues in the CDR3. Germline CDR1 and CDR2: MNHNS and SASEGT. CDR3 sequence reads: CASSRTANTEAFF. In DNA, the CDR3 is TGTGCCAGCAGTAGGACAGCTAACACTGAAGCTTTCTTT.